One sample yielded the 17 T cell receptor beta chains listed below, sequenced in a study of shared clonotypes between healthy human individuals. The repertoire was sequenced with immunoSEQ multiplex PCR; TCRdb's copy has only in-frame clones and lacks some. Of 2.3 million or so clones detected, 93% appear once; the ten largest clones hold roughly 0.36%. Sequencing used naive CD4+ T cells from PBMCs. The subset: CD45RA+ positively selected. Source of these receptors: a man aged 18-30 years in good health. Some clones in this sample may be carry-over from other donors' samples.

The rearrangement uses TRBV11-2 and TRBJ2-1; TRBD2 agrees at 14 bases. There are 17 residues in the CDR3. V trimming: 5 bases; J trimming: 7 bases; junction bases outside the gene matches: 10. Germline V gives CDR1 SGHAT, CDR2 FQNNGV. The CDR3: CASSQRLAGGPTNEQFF. Here the CDR3 DNA reads TGTGCCAGCAGCCAACGACTAGCGGGAGGGCCCACGAATGAGCAGTTCTTC.

The sample holds a few counts of this clone. This rearrangement joins TRBV7-9 to TRBJ2-2, with D perhaps matching TRBD1 (6 bases). This CDR3 is built from 14 residues. Germline V gene lookup returns CDR1 SEHNR and CDR2 FQNEAQ (reference sequence). V lost 4 bases and J lost 5, with 11 bases in between. CDR3 loop: CASSSLTGTGELFF. The CDR3 coding sequence is TGTGCCAGCAGCTCCCTCACAGGGACCGGGGAGCTGTTTTTT.

The J gene is TRBJ1-2, the V gene TRBV27, with 8 bases aligning to TRBD1. Losses at the gene ends were 8 bases for V and 5 bases for J; bases not matched to a gene: 13. This CDR3 has 15 amino acids. Per the germline V gene, CDR1 is MNHEY and CDR2 is SMNVEV (reference sequence). DNA of the CDR3: TGTGCCAGCCTCCCCCTCAGGGGGCAAGGGTATGGCTACACCTTC. This codes for CASLPLRGQGYGYTF.

The V gene is TRBV6-1, the J gene TRBJ1-3; D ambiguous. The CDR3 runs to 15 residues. The V and J ends lost 7 bases and 0 bases respectively, with 13 bases between them. Per the germline V gene, CDR1 is MNHNS and CDR2 is SASEGT. CDR3 residues: CASTERHYSGNTIYF. For the CDR3, the DNA is TGTGCCAGCACCGAAAGACATTACTCTGGAAACACCATATATTTT.

This clone was seen once. This sequence joins TRBV5-5 and TRBJ1-5; D gene uncertain. Germline CDR1 reads SGHKS; CDR2 reads YYEKEE (reference sequence). Trimming left V 0 bases short and J 6 bases short, with 7 bases between. This CDR3 contains 13 residues. This CDR3 is CASSLEVSQPQHF. CDR3 DNA: TGTGCCAGCAGCTTGGAGGTTAGTCAGCCCCAGCATTTT.

The genes are TRBV4-2 and TRBJ2-1; D possibly corresponds to TRBD1 (7 bases). The CDR3 covers 13 residues. The germline V gene encodes CDR1 LGHNA and CDR2 YNFKEQ. Trimming cost V 2 bases and J 8 bases, with 10 bases left between them. CDR3 residues: CASSQQGGDEQFF. CDR3 nucleotides: TGTGCCAGCAGCCAACAGGGGGGCGATGAGCAGTTCTTC.

V gene TRBV2 combines with J gene TRBJ1-3, with D possibly being TRBD1 (5 bases). CDR1 SNHLY and CDR2 FYNNEI come from the germline V gene. The CDR3 is 15 amino acids. The germline V and J ends were trimmed by 3 bases and 7 bases, with 16 bases remaining between them. The CDR3 loop reads CASSESGGDGNTIYF. CDR3 DNA sequence: TGTGCCAGCAGTGAGAGCGGGGGTGACGGGAACACCATATATTTT. The full variable domain, in which reference TRBV2 and TRBJ1-3 provide the parts outside the CDR3, is EPEVTQTPSHQVTQMGQEVILRCVPISNHLYFYWYRQILGQKVEFLVSFYNNEISEKSEIFDDQFSVERPDGSNFTLKIRSTKLEDSAMYFCASSESGGDGNTIYFGEGSWLTVV.

V and J are TRBV6-1 and TRBJ2-1; D may be TRBD2 (6 bases). V lost 11 bases, J lost 4 bases, and 15 bases lay in between. Germline lookup yields CDR1 MNHNS and CDR2 SASEGT. This CDR3 has 13 residues. The CDR3 DNA follows: TGTGCCTCCTTGGCGGGGCTGTACAATGAGCAGTTCTTC. It translates to CASLAGLYNEQFF.

The V call is TRBV11-3, the J call TRBJ2-3; D is perhaps TRBD1 or TRBD2 (5 bases each). The CDR3 consists of 12 residues. With 3 bases removed from V and 8 bases from J, the gap between germline ends came to 9 bases. Germline V gives CDR1 SGHNT, CDR2 YENEEA. CDR3 loop: CASSFSGSTQYF. The CDR3 nucleotides are TGTGCCAGCAGCTTCTCAGGGAGTACGCAGTATTTT.

V and J are TRBV11-2 and TRBJ2-3; tentatively, D is TRBD2 (5 bases). The CDR3 loop spans 12 amino acids. Germline CDR1 and CDR2: SGHAT and FQNNGV. V lost 0 bases and J 9 bases, leaving 7 bases between the germline ends. The CDR3 region has the DNA TGTGCCAGCAGCTTAGATCGGGAAACGCAGTATTTT. The encoded protein is CASSLDRETQYF.

The CDR3 reads CASSSQDREGNQPQHF. In DNA form, the CDR3 reads TGTGCCAGCAGCTCCCAGGACAGGGAAGGCAATCAGCCCCAGCATTTT. J is TRBJ1-5 and V is TRBV21-1; the D call TRBD1 from the table was never checked on the DNA. TRBV21-1 is shown as a pseudogene. The CDR3 length is 16 residues.

Comment on this clone: This same CDR3 is encoded by further DNA sequences in the sample. The rearrangement links TRBV4-3 to TRBJ1-3; no definite D call. Germline V CDR1 and CDR2: LGHNA, YSLEER. Trimming shortened V by 0 bases and J by 5 bases, and 5 bases separated the two germline ends. The CDR3 spans 13 residues. The CDR3 is CASSQDSRNTIYF. In DNA form, the CDR3 reads TGCGCCAGCAGCCAAGATTCCCGAAACACCATATATTTT.

The chain employs TRBV5-1 and TRBJ2-3; D is perhaps TRBD1 or TRBD2 (6 bases each). Germline V gene sequence: CDR1 SGHRS, CDR2 YFSETQ. V lost 4 bases to trimming and J lost 0 bases, with 21 bases between them. This CDR3 contains 18 residues. The DNA of the CDR3 is TGCGCCAGCAGCGCCAACCGCGGGACACCTTATAGCACAGATACGCAGTATTTT. It yields the protein CASSANRGTPYSTDTQYF.

For the CDR3, the DNA is TGTGCCAGTAGTACCCAATACGGGTGGGGTCATGTCAATGAGCAGTTCTTC. Translation gives CASSTQYGWGHVNEQFF. The chain joins TRBV19 to TRBJ2-1; unclear D gene. The CDR3 has 17 amino acids. The germline CDR1 and CDR2 sequences are LNHDA and SQIVND (reference sequence). Trimming took off 4 bases at V and 6 bases at J, with 22 bases between the two ends.

This rearrangement joins TRBV30 to TRBJ1-6, with 8 bases identical to TRBD1. Germline V gene sequence: CDR1 GTSNPN, CDR2 SVGIG (reference sequence). V lost 3 bases, J lost 7 bases, and 8 bases stayed unmatched. The CDR3 consists of 15 residues. The CDR3 DNA is TGTGCCTGGAGGGCCCCGGACAGGGAGAATTCACCCCTCCACTTT. Protein: CAWRAPDRENSPLHF.

V gene TRBV19 combines with J gene TRBJ1-1; D unresolved. CDR3 length: 15 residues. Germline CDR1 is LNHDA and CDR2 is SQIVND (reference sequence). V was clipped by 6 bases and J by 0 bases, with 14 bases between them. CDR3 sequence (DNA): TGTGCCAGTAGGCCTCAGGACCCTATGAACACTGAAGCTTTCTTT. This codes for CASRPQDPMNTEAFF.

The CDR3 sequence: CASAPGVAGIREQYF. The CDR3 DNA follows: TGTGCCAGCGCCCCAGGGGTAGCGGGAATCCGCGAGCAGTACTTC. The rearrangement joins TRBV28 to TRBJ2-7; 8 nucleotides line up with TRBD2. Unmatched junction bases numbered 15, after V lost 8 bases and J lost 6 bases. Germline CDR1 reads MDHEN; CDR2 reads SYDVKM. The CDR3 is 15 residues long.